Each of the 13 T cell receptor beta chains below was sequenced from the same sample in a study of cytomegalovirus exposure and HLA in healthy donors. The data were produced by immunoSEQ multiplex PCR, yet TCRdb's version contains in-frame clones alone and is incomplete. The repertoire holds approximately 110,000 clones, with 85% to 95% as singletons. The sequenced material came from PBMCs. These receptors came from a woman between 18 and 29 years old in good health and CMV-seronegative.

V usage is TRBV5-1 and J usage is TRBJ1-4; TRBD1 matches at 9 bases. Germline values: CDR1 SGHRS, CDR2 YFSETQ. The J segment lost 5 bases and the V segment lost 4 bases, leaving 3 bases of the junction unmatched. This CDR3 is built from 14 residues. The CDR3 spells CASSPGTGNEKLFF. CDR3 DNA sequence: TGCGCCAGCAGCCCCGGGACAGGGAATGAAAAACTGTTTTTT.

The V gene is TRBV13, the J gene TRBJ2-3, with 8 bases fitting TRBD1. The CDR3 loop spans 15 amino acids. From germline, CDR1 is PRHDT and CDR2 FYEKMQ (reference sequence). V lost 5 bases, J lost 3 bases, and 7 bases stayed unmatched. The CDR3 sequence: CASSHDRGSTDTQYF. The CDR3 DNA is TGTGCCAGCAGCCATGACAGGGGATCGACAGATACGCAGTATTTT.

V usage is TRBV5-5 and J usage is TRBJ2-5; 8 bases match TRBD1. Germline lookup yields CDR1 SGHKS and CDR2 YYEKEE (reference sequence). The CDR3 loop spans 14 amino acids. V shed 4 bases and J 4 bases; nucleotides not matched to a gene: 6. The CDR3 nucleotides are TGTGCCAGCAGCCTGGACAGGGCTTTAGAGACCCAGTACTTC. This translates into CASSLDRALETQYF.

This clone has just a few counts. CDR3 protein: CASSLVAGREQYF. CDR3 nucleotides: TGTGCCAGCAGCTTAGTAGCAGGGCGGGAGCAGTACTTC. The chain joins TRBV7-3 to TRBJ2-7; D might be TRBD1 (5 bases). The CDR3 runs 13 residues. V was shortened by 2 bases and J by 7 bases, with 12 bases between the two germline ends. Germline values: CDR1 SGHTA, CDR2 FQGTGA.

CDR3 protein: CASSSGQRGVGQETQYF. The CDR3 DNA is TGTGCCAGCAGCTCGGGACAGAGGGGGGTGGGGCAAGAGACCCAGTACTTC. This chain uses TRBV5-4 with TRBJ2-5, with TRBD1 as a possible D gene (7 bases). This CDR3 is 17 amino acids long. The germline V gene has CDR1 SGHNT and CDR2 YYREEE (reference sequence). Trimming pared 3 bases from V and 2 bases from J, leaving 20 bases between.

In nucleotides, the CDR3 is TGCGCCAGCAGCCAACAGGGGCTTGTAAACTACGAGCAGTACTTC. The encoded protein is CASSQQGLVNYEQYF. This sequence joins TRBV4-1 and TRBJ2-7; D possibly corresponds to TRBD1 (6 bases). Germline CDR1 MGHRA, CDR2 YSYEKL. Trimming shortened V by 2 bases and J by 3 bases, and 14 bases separated the two germline ends. The CDR3 extends over 15 amino acids.

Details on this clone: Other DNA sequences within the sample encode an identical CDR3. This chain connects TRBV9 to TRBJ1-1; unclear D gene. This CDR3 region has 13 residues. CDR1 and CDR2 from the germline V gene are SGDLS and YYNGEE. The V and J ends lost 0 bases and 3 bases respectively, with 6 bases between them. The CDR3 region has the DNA TGTGCCAGCAGCGTAGGAGGAGACACTGAAGCTTTCTTT. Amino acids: CASSVGGDTEAFF.

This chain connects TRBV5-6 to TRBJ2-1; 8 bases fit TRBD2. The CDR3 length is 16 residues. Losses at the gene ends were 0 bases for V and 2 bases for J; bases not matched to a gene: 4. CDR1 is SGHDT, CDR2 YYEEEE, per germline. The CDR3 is CASSLVAGGPYNEQFF. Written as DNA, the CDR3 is TGTGCCAGCAGCTTGGTGGCGGGAGGACCCTACAATGAGCAGTTCTTC.

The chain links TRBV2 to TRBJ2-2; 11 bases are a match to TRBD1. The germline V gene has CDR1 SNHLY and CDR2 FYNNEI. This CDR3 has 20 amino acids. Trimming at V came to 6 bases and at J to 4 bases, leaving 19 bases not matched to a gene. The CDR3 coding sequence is TGTGCCAGCAGCCGAAACTACCCGGGACAGGGGGAGTTGCGCACCGGGGAGCTGTTTTTT. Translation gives CASSRNYPGQGELRTGELFF.

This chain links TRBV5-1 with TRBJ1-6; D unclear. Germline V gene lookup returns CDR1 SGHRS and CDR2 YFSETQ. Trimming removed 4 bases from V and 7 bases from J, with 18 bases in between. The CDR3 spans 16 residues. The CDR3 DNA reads TGCGCCAGCAGCCAACTACCGGGGAATGACAATTCACCCCTCCACTTT. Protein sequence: CASSQLPGNDNSPLHF.

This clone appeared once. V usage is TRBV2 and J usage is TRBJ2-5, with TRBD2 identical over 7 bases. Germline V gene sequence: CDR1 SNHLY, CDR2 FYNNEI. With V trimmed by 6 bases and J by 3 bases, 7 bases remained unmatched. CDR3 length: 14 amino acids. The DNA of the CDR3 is TGTGCCAGCAGGGGGGGGACTACCAAAGAGACCCAGTACTTC. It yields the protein CASRGGTTKETQYF.

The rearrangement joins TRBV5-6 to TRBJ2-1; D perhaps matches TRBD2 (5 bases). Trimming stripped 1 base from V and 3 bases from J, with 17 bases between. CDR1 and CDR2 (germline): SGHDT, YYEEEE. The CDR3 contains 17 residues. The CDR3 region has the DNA TGTGCCAGCAGCTTGCGTGGTGGGCTAGCAGACTACAATGAGCAGTTCTTC. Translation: CASSLRGGLADYNEQFF.

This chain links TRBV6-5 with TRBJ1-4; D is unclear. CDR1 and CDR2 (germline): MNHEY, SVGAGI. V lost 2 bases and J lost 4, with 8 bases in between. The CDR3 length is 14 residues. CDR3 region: CASSYNQRNEKLFF. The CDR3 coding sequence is TGTGCCAGCAGTTACAACCAGCGTAATGAAAAACTGTTTTTT.